Listed below are T cell receptor beta chains from one sample, sequenced in a study of T cell changes during pregnancy in multiple sclerosis. Sequenced by immunoSEQ multiplex PCR; TCRdb stores in-frame clones only, minus some. The repertoire holds around 80,000 clones, with about 94% as singletons. The sample here was peripheral blood, taken in the second trimester of pregnancy. Receptor source: a female donor in good health, enrolled as a control in a pregnancy study. Both conserved end residues are part of each CDR3. D genes are given only for firm matches. Clone size appears in some rows only: once, few, many, or a class for an expanded clone.

TRBV5-1	TRBJ2-2	TRBD1	-	16	CASSPRTGTNTGELFF	TGCGCCAGCAGCCCCCGGACAGGGACGAACACCGGGGAGCTGTTTTTT
TRBV14	TRBJ2-7	TRBD1	-	15	CASSQAGTGTYEQYF	TGTGCCAGCAGCCAAGCCGGGACAGGGACCTACGAGCAGTACTTC
TRBV28	TRBJ2-5	-	-	14	CASSFTSGYETQYF	TGTGCCAGCAGTTTTACCTCAGGGTACGAGACCCAGTACTTC
TRBV27	TRBJ1-6	-	-	16	CASSPMGSSYNSPLHF	TGTGCCAGCAGTCCCATGGGGAGCTCCTATAATTCACCCCTCCACTTT
TRBV7-9	TRBJ2-1	TRBD1	-	12	CASSITGGGKFF	TGTGCCAGCAGCATCACAGGGGGCGGGAAGTTCTTC
TRBV30	TRBJ1-5	-	once	13	CAWSVPAGQPQHF	TGTGCCTGGAGTGTACCGGCAGGGCAGCCCCAGCATTTT
TRBV14	TRBJ2-5	-	-	15	CASSQVLRGQETQYF	TGTGCCAGCAGCCAAGTGTTAAGGGGCCAAGAGACCCAGTACTTC
TRBV5-1	TRBJ2-1	-	-	13	CASSSGPGDEQFF	TGCGCCAGCAGCTCCGGGCCGGGGGATGAGCAGTTCTTC
TRBV18	TRBJ1-3	TRBD1	-	16	CASSPVGTELGNTIYF	TGTGCCAGCTCACCAGTGGGGACAGAACTTGGAAACACCATATATTTT
TRBV10-3	TRBJ1-2	TRBD1	few	13	CAIGDGTAYGYTF	TGTGCCATAGGGGATGGGACAGCCTATGGCTACACCTTC
TRBV28	TRBJ2-7	-	few	12	CASSLSGYEQYF	TGTGCCAGCAGTTTATCCGGCTACGAGCAGTACTTC
TRBV7-2	TRBJ1-2	TRBD1	-	14	CASSLARQGYGYTF	TGTGCCAGCAGCTTAGCACGACAGGGTTATGGCTACACCTTC
TRBV5-1	TRBJ2-2	TRBD2	-	16	CASSLITSGGTGELFF	TGCGCCAGCAGCTTGATCACTAGCGGGGGCACCGGGGAGCTGTTTTTT
TRBV19	TRBJ2-5	-	-	15	CASSLTAGQTETQYF	TGTGCCAGTAGTCTCACGGCCGGACAGACAGAGACCCAGTACTTC
TRBV18	TRBJ2-3	TRBD1	-	16	CASSPTTGGGTDTQYF	TGTGCCAGCTCACCAACTACAGGGGGCGGCACAGATACGCAGTATTTT
TRBV7-9	TRBJ1-3	-	-	15	CASSLGYSTGNTIYF	TGTGCCAGCAGCTTAGGGTACAGCACCGGAAACACCATATATTTT
TRBV7-2	TRBJ2-3	-	-	14	CASSRSGYTDTQYF	TGTGCCAGCAGTCGAAGCGGTTACACAGATACGCAGTATTTT
TRBV2	TRBJ2-4	TRBD1	-	15	CASSAGTGGFGIQYF	TGTGCCAGCAGCGCCGGGACAGGGGGCTTCGGAATTCAGTACTTC
TRBV19	TRBJ2-7	-	-	13	CATAMEGAYEQYF	TGTGCCACCGCCATGGAGGGAGCCTACGAGCAGTACTTC
TRBV10-3	TRBJ2-2	TRBD2	once	18	CAISPLRPKTSGTGELFF	TGTGCCATCAGTCCCCTCCGGCCTAAGACTAGCGGAACCGGGGAGCTGTTTTTT
TRBV6-4	TRBJ2-3	TRBD2	once	16	CASSDSTSGHTDTQYF	TGTGCCAGCAGTGACTCTACTAGCGGACACACAGATACGCAGTATTTT
TRBV7-9	TRBJ2-5	-	-	16	CASSLSRWGTQETQYF	TGTGCCAGCAGCTTAAGTCGATGGGGGACTCAAGAGACCCAGTACTTC
TRBV5-4	TRBJ2-4	TRBD1	-	13	CASSFKDRTIQYF	TGTGCCAGCAGCTTTAAGGACAGGACAATTCAGTACTTC
TRBV6-6	TRBJ1-1	-	-	14	CASSYGQQNTEAFF	TGTGCCAGCAGTTACGGACAGCAGAACACTGAAGCTTTCTTT
TRBV11-2	TRBJ2-5	TRBD1	-	13	CASSRTGRETQYF	TGTGCCAGCAGCCGGACAGGGAGGGAGACCCAGTACTTC
TRBV30	TRBJ1-6	TRBD1	-	14	CAWTRGQGDSPLHF	TGTGCCTGGACGCGGGGACAGGGGGATTCACCCCTCCACTTT
TRBV15	TRBJ2-2	TRBD2	-	17	CATSRDPAGVFGGELFF	TGTGCCACCAGCAGAGATCCCGCGGGAGTTTTTGGCGGGGAGCTGTTTTTT
TRBV5-1	TRBJ2-5	TRBD2	-	17	CASSPGQLAGGGETQYF	TGCGCCAGCAGCCCTGGACAGCTAGCGGGAGGGGGGGAGACCCAGTACTTC
TRBV4-1	TRBJ2-3	-	-	15	CASSLAVSSTDTQYF	TGCGCCAGCAGCCTAGCGGTCTCTAGCACAGATACGCAGTATTTT
TRBV2	TRBJ1-5	-	-	13	CASSPQSNQPQHF	TGTGCCAGCAGCCCACAGAGCAATCAGCCCCAGCATTTT
TRBV27	TRBJ2-3	-	-	13	CASSVFKPDTQYF	TGTGCCAGCAGCGTTTTCAAGCCAGATACGCAGTATTTT
TRBV2	TRBJ2-7	-	-	15	CASSFGGQSSYEQYF	TGTGCCAGCAGTTTTGGCGGTCAGAGCTCCTACGAGCAGTACTTC
TRBV7-2	TRBJ2-1	TRBD2	-	16	CASRPATSSWRGEQFF	TGTGCCAGCAGGCCAGCGACTAGCTCCTGGCGGGGTGAGCAGTTCTTC
TRBV6-1	TRBJ2-7	-	-	15	CASSGRGEGPYEQYF	TGTGCCAGCAGCGGTAGGGGGGAGGGGCCCTACGAGCAGTACTTC
TRBV7-9	TRBJ2-3	-	-	12	CASSKGADTQYF	TGTGCCAGCAGCAAGGGGGCAGATACGCAGTATTTT
TRBV10-3	TRBJ1-5	-	-	17	CAISERSGQSSNQPQHF	TGTGCCATCAGTGAAAGATCAGGACAGTCTAGCAATCAGCCCCAGCATTTT
TRBV7-2	TRBJ2-3	TRBD1	-	13	CASSPQGADTQYF	TGTGCCAGCAGCCCTCAGGGGGCAGATACGCAGTATTTT
TRBV28	TRBJ2-3	TRBD1	-	15	CASSLGDRESDTQYF	TGTGCCAGCAGCCTAGGGGACAGGGAATCCGATACGCAGTATTTT
TRBV7-8	TRBJ1-1	-	-	14	CASSLQTGYTEAFF	TGTGCCAGCAGCTTGCAGACAGGATACACTGAAGCTTTCTTT
TRBV28	TRBJ1-2	-	-	15	CASSLPTGTDYGYTF	TGTGCCAGCAGTTTACCCACAGGTACGGACTATGGCTACACCTTC
TRBV19	TRBJ2-4	TRBD2	-	15	CASSLEEGRGNIQYF	TGTGCCAGTAGTCTCGAGGAGGGGAGGGGAAACATTCAGTACTTC
TRBV5-1	TRBJ2-3	-	-	15	CASSLAVPSTDTQYF	TGCGCCAGCAGCTTGGCCGTCCCTAGCACAGATACGCAGTATTTT
TRBV27	TRBJ1-5	TRBD1	-	14	CASGTGGSNQPQHF	TGTGCCAGCGGAACAGGGGGCTCCAATCAGCCCCAGCATTTT